This T cell receptor beta chain is drawn from a study of graft-versus-host responses after intestinal transplantation. Study-level findings and limits: Recipient marrow held GvH clones, some first seen in ileum or blood. Declining HvG levels early post-transplant were linked to peak circulating GvH clone levels.

The method was immunoSEQ multiplex PCR; TCRdb's version includes in-frame clones alone and lacks a portion of them. The sample includes about 120,000 clones, roughly 96% seen only once; the top ten take more than 2.5%. V gave up 1 base and J gave up 5 bases, with 12 bases separating them. The CDR3 is 14 residues long. In germline, CDR1 is MGHRA, CDR2 YSYEKL. Details on this clone: Its target is not known.

Sequenced here: unstimulated CD8+ T cells sorted from spleen or lymph node cells, sampled before intestinal transplant. This clonotype originated in a human donor who received an intestinal transplant. The chain uses TRBV4-1 and TRBJ2-7; tentative D call: TRBD1 (5 bases). For the CDR3, the DNA is TGCGCCAGCAGCCAAGCGCAGGGTAGGGACGAGCAGTACTTC. Translation gives CASSQAQGRDEQYF.